This is a list of T cell receptor beta chains from one sample in a study of T cell responses to AZD1222 COVID-19 vaccine. The data were produced by immunoSEQ multiplex PCR, yet TCRdb's version contains in-frame clones alone and is incomplete. This sample has around 170,000 clones, with about nine tenths found just once. The sample in question was peripheral blood, obtained 28 days after the second AZD1222 dose. These receptors were taken from an adult who received the AZD1222 COVID-19 vaccine. Both conserved end residues are part of each CDR3. D genes are given only for firm matches. Some rows have no size entry. The others give once, few or many, or a class for an expanded clone.

clone size	V gene	D gene	CDR3 length	J gene	CDR3 DNA	CDR3 protein
NA	TRBV5-1	NA	13	TRBJ2-4	TGCGCCAGCAGCCCGGGGCAGGGAAACATTCAGTACTTC	CASSPGQGNIQYF
NA	TRBV6-5	NA	14	TRBJ1-1	TGTGCCAGCAGTTACTCCGGTATGAACACTGAAGCTTTCTTT	CASSYSGMNTEAFF
NA	TRBV7-2	NA	13	TRBJ1-2	TGTGCCAGCAGCTTAGACCAGAGCTATGGCTACACCTTC	CASSLDQSYGYTF
NA	TRBV28	NA	18	TRBJ1-4	TGTGCCAGCAGTTTAGAAGGGATCTCCGAATCAACTAATGAAAAACTGTTTTTT	CASSLEGISESTNEKLFF
NA	TRBV5-6	TRBD1	17	TRBJ1-2	TGTGCCAGCAGCTCGTTCCGGACAGGGCGGGGTCCATATGGCTACACCTTC	CASSSFRTGRGPYGYTF
NA	TRBV5-4	NA	16	TRBJ2-1	TGTGCCAGCAGCTTGGTCGGGGTGGCGTTATACAATGAGCAGTTCTTC	CASSLVGVALYNEQFF
NA	TRBV13	NA	14	TRBJ2-5	TGTGCCAGCAGCTATATGGACAGCCAAGAGACCCAGTACTTC	CASSYMDSQETQYF
NA	TRBV5-4	TRBD1	15	TRBJ1-2	TGTGCCAGCAGCGCGGGGGAGCGACAGGGGTACGGCTACACCTTC	CASSAGERQGYGYTF
NA	TRBV5-1	TRBD1	15	TRBJ1-6	TGCGCCAGCAGCTTGGAGGGACAGGGAAGTTCACCCCTCCACTTT	CASSLEGQGSSPLHF
NA	TRBV7-7	NA	14	TRBJ2-5	TGTGCCAGCAGCCCCCGAGAAATGGGAGAGACCCAGTACTTC	CASSPREMGETQYF
NA	TRBV27	NA	14	TRBJ1-6	TGTGCCAGCAGTTTAAGTCAGGGGAACTCACCCCTCCACTTT	CASSLSQGNSPLHF
NA	TRBV27	NA	12	TRBJ1-1	TGTGCCAGCAGTTCCCACAGGGCCCCCGCTTTCTTT	CASSSHRAPAFF
NA	TRBV2	NA	14	TRBJ1-5	TGTGCCAGCAGTGAACTGGACAGCAATCAGCCCCAGCATTTT	CASSELDSNQPQHF
NA	TRBV29-1	NA	14	TRBJ2-3	TGCAGCGTTAGAATAGAGTCGGGGCCAGATACGCAGTATTTT	CSVRIESGPDTQYF
NA	TRBV30	NA	14	TRBJ2-2	TGTGCCTGGAAAGGGGTTCTACTCACCGGGGAGCTGTTTTTT	CAWKGVLLTGELFF
NA	TRBV18	TRBD2	22	TRBJ2-7	TGTGCCAGCTCACGCAGGGCCCCCCTTCTAGCGGGGGGGCCTGAGAGCATTTACGAGCAGTACTTC	CASSRRAPLLAGGPESIYEQYF
NA	TRBV23-1	TRBD1	23	TRBJ2-7	TGCGCCAGCAGGAAACCCCTTCGTCCGCCCCGGACAGGTGCCTTCCATCACAGCTACGAGCAGTACTTC	CASRKPLRPPRTGAFHHSYEQYF
NA	TRBV28	NA	17	TRBJ1-6	TGTGCCAGCAGTGTAGGTCCGGCGGGGGCTTTTAATTCACCCCTCCACTTT	CASSVGPAGAFNSPLHF
NA	TRBV2	TRBD1	12	TRBJ1-1	TGTGCCAGCAGCCTACAGGGGGCTGAAGCTTTCTTT	CASSLQGAEAFF
NA	TRBV5-8	NA	12	TRBJ2-7	TGTGCCAGCGGGGCTGTATACTACGAGCAGTACTTC	CASGAVYYEQYF
NA	TRBV14	NA	18	TRBJ1-4	TGTGCCAGCAGCCAAGATTCGGGAGAAACACGAACTAATGAAAAACTGTTTTTT	CASSQDSGETRTNEKLFF
NA	TRBV27	TRBD1	14	TRBJ1-5	TGTGCCAGCAGGGAACAGGGGTCACATCAGCCCCAGCATTTT	CASREQGSHQPQHF
NA	TRBV4-1	TRBD1	18	TRBJ1-4	TGCGCCAGCAGCAGAGGGAATACAGGGGGGCGCTCACCGAAGGAACTGTTTTTT	CASSRGNTGGRSPKELFF
NA	TRBV29-1	NA	14	TRBJ1-6	TGCAGCGTTGCTGGGGAACCCTATAATTCACCCCTCCACTTT	CSVAGEPYNSPLHF
few	TRBV7-8	NA	14	TRBJ1-3	TGTGCCAGCAGCCCATCCCGATTCGGAAACACCATATATTTT	CASSPSRFGNTIYF